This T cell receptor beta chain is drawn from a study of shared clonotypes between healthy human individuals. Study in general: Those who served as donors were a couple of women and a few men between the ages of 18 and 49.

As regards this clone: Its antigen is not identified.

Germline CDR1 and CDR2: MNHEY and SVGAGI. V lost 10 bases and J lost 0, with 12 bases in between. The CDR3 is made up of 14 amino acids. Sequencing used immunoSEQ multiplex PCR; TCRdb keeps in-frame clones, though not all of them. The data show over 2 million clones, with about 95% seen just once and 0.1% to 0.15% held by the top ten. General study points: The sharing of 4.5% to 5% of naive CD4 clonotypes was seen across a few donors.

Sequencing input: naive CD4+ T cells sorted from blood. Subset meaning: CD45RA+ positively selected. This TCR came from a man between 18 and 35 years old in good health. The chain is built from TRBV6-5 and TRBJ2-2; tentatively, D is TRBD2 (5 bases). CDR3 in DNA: TGTGCCACTGGGAGCACTCCGAACACCGGGGAGCTGTTTTTT. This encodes CATGSTPNTGELFF.